Below are 13 T cell receptor beta chains sequenced from a single sample in a study of Ad26.COV2.S vaccination and SARS-CoV-2 variants listed by TCRdb under 2021. Preparation of the library involved the immunoSEQ multiplex PCR assay. TCRdb's version of the immuneACCESS table is confined to in-frame rearrangements and falls short of the full clone set. An unresolved V gene accounts for under half of the shortfall where checked; the remainder is of unknown origin. In this sample the table shows hundreds of thousands of clones, approximately 88% of which occur a single time. The ten top clones hold over 1.3% of the sample. Read against the paper, the sample's treatment or condition label means: around 19 received Ad26.COV2.S at low or high dose, single or two shots; roughly five received placebo; per-sample allocation not given. For vaccine and placebo recipients, repertoires were sequenced using samples collected on day 63 after the first injection.

Sample: peripheral blood, taken in a trial of Ad26.COV2.S vaccine versus placebo. These receptor sequences come from a person between 18 and 60 years old who received the Ad26.COV2.S COVID-19 vaccine or a placebo.

This sequence joins TRBV27 and TRBJ2-2, with 8 bases aligning to TRBD1. CDR3 length: 15 residues. The germline V gene has CDR1 MNHEY and CDR2 SMNVEV (reference sequence). V dropped 2 bases and J dropped 11; count of bases not matched to a gene: 10. CDR3 bases: TGTGCCAGCAGTTTAAAACCCAGGGGGCTTGGCGAGCTGTTTTTT. This sequence encodes CASSLKPRGLGELFF.

The CDR3 nucleotides read TGTGCCAGTAGTTCAGACCCCCTTAATGAAAAACTGTTTTTT. Translation gives CASSSDPLNEKLFF. V gene TRBV19 combines with J gene TRBJ1-4; D gene unclear. V dropped 5 bases and J dropped 4 bases, with 11 bases sitting between them. The CDR3 totals 14 residues. CDR1 is LNHDA, CDR2 SQIVND, per germline (reference sequence). Supplemented by reference TRBV19 and TRBJ1-4, the full variable domain reads DGGITQSPKYLFRKEGQNVTLSCEQNLNHDAMYWYRQDPGQGLRLIYYSQIVNDFQKGDIAEGYSVSREKKESFPLTVTSAQKNPTAFYLCASSSDPLNEKLFFGSGTQLSVL.

The CDR3 DNA reads TGCGCCAGCAGTCAACGACAGGTGGGGGGGTGCTACGAGCAGTACTTC. This gives the protein CASSQRQVGGCYEQYF. J is TRBJ2-7 and V is TRBV23-1; weak D call: TRBD2 (7 bases). TRBV23-1 qualifies as an ORF whose function is uncertain. V shed 2 bases and J shed 3 bases, with 17 bases lying between them. The CDR3 totals 16 residues.

The rearrangement links TRBV5-1 to TRBJ2-7, with 8 nucleotides matching TRBD2. The ends lost 1 base at V and 4 bases at J; junction bases unmatched: 7. Germline V gene data show CDR1 as SGHRS and CDR2 as YFSETQ. CDR3 size: 15 residues. CDR3 sequence (DNA): TGCGCCAGCAGCTTGTCTCCGGGACTAGGTTACGAGCAGTACTTC. Translation gives CASSLSPGLGYEQYF.

The chain combines TRBV15 with TRBJ2-5; D possibly corresponds to TRBD2 (5 bases). V was shortened by 5 bases and J by 3 bases, with 16 bases between the two germline ends. The CDR3 consists of 15 residues. Per the germline V gene, CDR1 is LNHNV and CDR2 is YYDKDF (reference sequence). Here the CDR3 reads CATSPPLAREETQYF. The CDR3, as DNA: TGTGCCACCAGCCCCCCCTTAGCGAGGGAAGAGACCCAGTACTTC.

The V gene is TRBV19, the J gene TRBJ2-2, with D uncertain. The CDR3 has 14 residues. V was pared by 1 base and J by 4 bases, with 7 bases between. Looked up from germline, CDR1 is LNHDA and CDR2 is SQIVND (reference sequence). The CDR3 nucleotides read TGTGCCAGTAGTATAGGCTGGGTCACCGGGGAGCTGTTTTTT. It yields the protein CASSIGWVTGELFF. Supplemented by reference TRBV19 and TRBJ2-2, the full variable domain reads DGGITQSPKYLFRKEGQNVTLSCEQNLNHDAMYWYRQDPGQGLRLIYYSQIVNDFQKGDIAEGYSVSREKKESFPLTVTSAQKNPTAFYLCASSIGWVTGELFFGEGSRLTVL.

The chain joins TRBV24-1 to TRBJ2-5, with 7 bases identical to TRBD1. Per germline, CDR1 KGHDR and CDR2 SFDVKD. V lost 3 bases to trimming and J lost 7 bases; unmatched junction nucleotides: 4. The CDR3 has 13 residues. CDR3 in DNA: TGTGCCACCAGTGATCCGGGACAGATGACCCAGTACTTC. Residues: CATSDPGQMTQYF.

J is TRBJ1-1 and V is TRBV27; tentative D call: TRBD1 (5 bases). This CDR3 contains 12 residues. Between the trimmed V and J ends, which lost 8 bases and 2 bases, there was a span of 9 bases. Germline V gives CDR1 MNHEY, CDR2 SMNVEV (reference sequence). The CDR3 region has the DNA TGTGCCAGCGAGCAGGGCAACACTGAAGCTTTCTTT. Residues: CASEQGNTEAFF.

The chain is built from TRBV12-5 and TRBJ2-3, with 9 bases matching TRBD2. V shed 0 bases, J shed 2 bases, and the junction held 9 bases outside the gene matches. Germline V gives CDR1 LGHNT, CDR2 FRNRAP. The CDR3 has 18 amino acids. This CDR3 is CASGLVRWLAGPTDTQYF. The DNA of the CDR3 is TGTGCTAGTGGTTTGGTACGATGGCTAGCGGGACCCACAGATACGCAGTATTTT.

The chain couples TRBV4-1 to TRBJ2-3, with 7 bases matching TRBD1. Per the germline V gene, CDR1 is MGHRA and CDR2 is YSYEKL. The CDR3 contains 16 residues. V shed 0 bases, J shed 2 bases, and the junction held 5 bases outside the gene matches. CDR3 bases: TGCGCCAGCAGCCAAGATGTGGGACAGCTCACAGATACGCAGTATTTT. It is translated as CASSQDVGQLTDTQYF.

The chain uses TRBV7-2 and TRBJ2-2; D not certain. The CDR3 extends over 15 amino acids. Germline V CDR1 and CDR2: SGHTA, FQGNSA. V was clipped by 4 bases and J by 0 bases, with 9 bases between them. CDR3 loop: CASSSRVANTGELFF. In DNA form, the CDR3 reads TGTGCCAGCAGCTCAAGAGTAGCGAACACCGGGGAGCTGTTTTTT.

V gene TRBV19 combines with J gene TRBJ2-5, with 12 nucleotides matching TRBD2. V was pared by 0 bases and J by 13 bases, with 3 bases of the junction left unmatched. The CDR3 spans 13 residues. CDR1 is LNHDA and CDR2 is SQIVND in the germline V gene (reference sequence). CDR3: CASSIDLAGGRYF. The CDR3 DNA is TGTGCCAGTAGTATAGATCTAGCGGGAGGGCGGTACTTC.

This rearrangement joins TRBV29-1 to TRBJ1-1, with TRBD1 matching over 7 bases. Germline values: CDR1 SQVTM, CDR2 ANQGSEA. The CDR3 is 12 amino acids. The ends lost 5 bases at V and 1 base at J; junction bases unmatched: 1. The CDR3 region has the DNA TGCAGCGTTCGGACAGGGAACACTGAAGCTTTCTTT. It is translated as CSVRTGNTEAFF.